The entry that follows covers one TCR beta chain sequence. The data were taken from a study of cytomegalovirus exposure and HLA in healthy donors. From germline, CDR1 is SGHDT and CDR2 YYEEEE. V shed 4 bases and J 3 bases; nucleotides not matched to a gene: 4. CDR3 size: 14 residues. Profiling relied on immunoSEQ multiplex PCR, and the TCRdb table lists in-frame clones only, not all of them. The data hold roughly 330,000 clones, with roughly 87% observed a single time. The chain has TRBV5-6 and TRBJ1-2; 9 bases are shared with TRBD1. The receptor comes from a woman aged 25-40 years in good health and CMV-seropositive. Specimen: PBMCs. CDR3 loop: CASSPWDRDYGYTF. CDR3 in DNA: TGTGCCAGCAGCCCGTGGGACAGGGACTATGGCTACACCTTC. The full variable domain, in which reference TRBV5-6 and TRBJ1-2 provide the parts outside the CDR3, is DAGVTQSPTHLIKTRGQQVTLRCSPKSGHDTVSWYQQALGQGPQFIFQYYEEEERQRGNFPDRFSGHQFPNYSSELNVNALLLGDSALYLCASSPWDRDYGYTFGSGTRLTVV.